Listed below are T cell receptor beta chains from one sample, sequenced in a study of blood T cell repertoires in COVID-19. Assay used: immunoSEQ multiplex PCR; TCRdb lists only in-frame clones, some missing. The table records 250,000 to 350,000 clones, 85% to 90% of them present only once. Sequenced: PBMCs or T cells enriched from blood (not recorded which). All receptors come from a woman in her fifties or sixties in a cohort exposed to, infected with or recovered from COVID-19 (not recorded which). Each CDR3 is given with its conserved first and last residue. Fields, in order: V gene, J gene, clone size, D gene, CDR3 DNA, CDR3 protein. The D gene is left open where the match is weak. For some rows the clone size is stated as once, few or many, or as a class when expanded; others skip it.

>TRBV7-6|TRBJ2-1|-|-
TGTGCCAGCAGCTTCAACCGGGCAGGGGGGATGAATGAGCAGTTCTTC
CASSFNRAGGMNEQFF
>TRBV9|TRBJ1-1|-|TRBD1
TGTGCCAGCAGCGTAGAGGGACAGGGGGACCCTGAAGCTTTCTTT
CASSVEGQGDPEAFF
>TRBV28|TRBJ1-1|-|TRBD1
TGTGCCAGCAAAGTTTGGCGGGACAGGGGGGCTTTCTTT
CASKVWRDRGAFF
>TRBV4-2|TRBJ1-1|-|-
TGTGCCAGCAGCCAAGGGATCGAGGAGCGGGACACTGAAGCTTTCTTT
CASSQGIEERDTEAFF
>TRBV15|TRBJ2-3|-|-
TGTGCCACCAGCAGAGTAAGGCAGGGGGGCCCCACAGATACGCAGTATTTT
CATSRVRQGGPTDTQYF
>TRBV27|TRBJ2-7|-|-
TGTGCCAGCAGTCCCTCAGGGGAGTCTTACGAGCAGTACTTC
CASSPSGESYEQYF
>TRBV28|TRBJ2-7|-|TRBD2
TGTGCCAGCAGTTTGACTAGCGGACTGTGGGGCGAGCAGTACTTC
CASSLTSGLWGEQYF
>TRBV11-1|TRBJ1-4|few|-
TGTGCCAGCAGCTCCGGACAGACCAGTGAAAAACTGTTTTTT
CASSSGQTSEKLFF
>TRBV24-1|TRBJ2-7|-|-
TGTGCCACCAGCAGTGTGGAGAGCGCCTACGAGCAGTACTTC
CATSSVESAYEQYF
>TRBV28|TRBJ1-6|few|TRBD1
TGTGCCAGCACCCCGGGACAGGGTTCACCCCTCCACTTT
CASTPGQGSPLHF
>TRBV5-1|TRBJ2-3|-|-
TGCGCCAGCAGCTCCAAATTCGACAGGTACGATCCAGATACGCAGTATTTT
CASSSKFDRYDPDTQYF
>TRBV20-1|TRBJ1-5|-|TRBD1
TGCAGTGCTAGTGGGGTGTGGGACAGGGGCCTGATTAGCAATCAGCCCCAGCATTTT
CSASGVWDRGLISNQPQHF
>TRBV7-5|TRBJ2-2|-|-
TGTGCCAGAAGCTTAGAGGCCCTAGCGGGAGCGTCGAACACCGGGGAGCTGTTTTTT
CARSLEALAGASNTGELFF
>TRBV14|TRBJ2-2|once|TRBD2
TGTGCCAGCAGCCAAGATCCTACGACTAGCGGGGCGCCCACCGGGGAGCTGTTTTTT
CASSQDPTTSGAPTGELFF
>TRBV7-9|TRBJ1-1|-|-
TGTGCCAGCAGCTCGGAAGGGGGGAACACTGAAGCTTTCTTT
CASSSEGGNTEAFF
>TRBV25-1|TRBJ1-2|-|TRBD1
TGTGCCAGCAGTGTGCAGGGGGCGTCAAACTATGGCTACACCTTC
CASSVQGASNYGYTF
>TRBV29-1|TRBJ1-1|-|-
TGCAGCGTTGTGGACAGAACCATGAACACTGAAGCTTTCTTT
CSVVDRTMNTEAFF